Below, one T cell receptor beta chain is given with its context. The sample belongs to a study of sequential checkpoint blockade in melanoma. Regarding treatment: randomized to nivolumab then ipilimumab (arm A) or the reverse (arm B). From thawed PBMCs, live CD3+CD8+ cells negative for CD19 and CD56 were sorted. TCRdb's table, derived via immunoSEQ multiplex PCR, lists solely in-frame clones and lacks some. The profile shows over 15,000 clones, under 75% of them singletons. Germline CDR1 is MNHEY and CDR2 is SVGAGI. The CDR3 is 15 amino acids. With 5 bases removed from V and 1 base from J, the gap between germline ends came to 12 bases.

The sample consisted of CD8+ T cells sorted from blood (inferred from file names), taken from a patient given nivolumab and ipilimumab in sequence. This rearrangement joins TRBV6-5 to TRBJ1-5; D might be TRBD1 (6 bases). This clonotype was obtained from a human donor with melanoma. The CDR3 region has the DNA TGTGCCAGCAGTCCACAGGGTTCGAGCAATCAGCCCCAGCATTTT. This encodes CASSPQGSSNQPQHF.